This TCR beta chain comes out of a study of blood T cells in healthy people across ages. Germline assignment: CDR1 MNHEY and CDR2 SMNVEV (reference sequence). The CDR3 contains 15 residues. For the second PCR, which ran for 7 to 11 cycles, a sample-barcoded 5' primer and a J-beta primer mix were used. MiXCR, run by TCRdb on the 5' RACE reads, gives a single entry per CDR3 protein. The sample includes about 800,000 distinct CDR3 sequences, approximately 25% seen only once; the top ten take more than 3%. Separately, the same data were catalogued under a study of T cells of mothers and their children.

The sequence was collected from a boy younger than 18 in good health. The chain carries TRBV27 and TRBJ2-5; a possible D gene is TRBD2 (6 bases). Gene TRBJ2-7 matches the end of the DNA better, so the J call may be wrong. Material for sequencing was blood. CDR3 region: CASSSIGSRTYEQYF. Here the CDR3 DNA reads TGTGCCAGCAGTTCCATCGGGAGTCGAACCTACGAGCAGTACTTC.